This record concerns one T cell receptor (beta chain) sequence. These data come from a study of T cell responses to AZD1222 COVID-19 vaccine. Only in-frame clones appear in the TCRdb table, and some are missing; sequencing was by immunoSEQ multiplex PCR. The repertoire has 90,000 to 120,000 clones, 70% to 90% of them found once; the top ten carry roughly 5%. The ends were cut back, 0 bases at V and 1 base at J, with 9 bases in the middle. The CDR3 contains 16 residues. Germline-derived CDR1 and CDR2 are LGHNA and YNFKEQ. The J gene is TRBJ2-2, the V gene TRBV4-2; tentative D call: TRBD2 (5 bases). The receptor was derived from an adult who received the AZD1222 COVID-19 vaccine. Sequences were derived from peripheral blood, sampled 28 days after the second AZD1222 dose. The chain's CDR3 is CASSQDGRQNTGELFF. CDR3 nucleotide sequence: TGTGCCAGCAGCCAAGATGGGAGACAGAACACCGGGGAGCTGTTTTTT.